The rows below give T cell receptor beta chains drawn from one sample of a study of T cell responses to AZD1222 COVID-19 vaccine. Sequencing was performed with immunoSEQ multiplex PCR; in TCRdb, only in-frame clones are kept and a portion is missing. The table records approximately 110,000 clones, roughly 90% of them present only once. The sequences come from peripheral blood, collected on day 0 of AZD1222 vaccination. These TCRs come from an adult in good health. CDR3s include the opening cysteine and the closing phenylalanine or tryptophan. The D gene is left open where the match is weak. Clone size is stated in some rows and not others, as once, few, many or a class when expanded.

j_gene: TRBJ2-7; v_gene: TRBV27; abundance: NA; d_gene: TRBD2; CDR3nt: TGTGCCAGCAGTTTCCTGGCGGGGGGAAGTGAGCAGTACTTC; CDR3aa: CASSFLAGGSEQYF
j_gene: TRBJ1-5; v_gene: TRBV7-2; abundance: once; d_gene: NA; CDR3nt: TGTGCCAGCAGGGCACCTGGGGGCTCCAATCAGCCCCAGCATTTT; CDR3aa: CASRAPGGSNQPQHF
j_gene: TRBJ1-1; v_gene: TRBV6-5; abundance: NA; d_gene: NA; CDR3nt: TGTGCCAGCAGTTACTCGAGGGGCCACCCGAACACTGAAGCTTTCTTT; CDR3aa: CASSYSRGHPNTEAFF
j_gene: TRBJ1-1; v_gene: TRBV6-5; abundance: NA; d_gene: NA; CDR3nt: TGTGCCAGCAGAGTACCAGCCTCCAGCACTGAAGCTTTCTTT; CDR3aa: CASRVPASSTEAFF
j_gene: TRBJ2-7; v_gene: TRBV23-1; abundance: NA; d_gene: NA; CDR3nt: TGCGCCAGCAGTCAATACCACCCAAGTGAGCAGTACTTC; CDR3aa: CASSQYHPSEQYF
j_gene: TRBJ2-1; v_gene: TRBV7-9; abundance: NA; d_gene: TRBD2; CDR3nt: TGTGCCAGCAGCCCGCCCGGGGTAGCGGGAGTTGAGCAGTTCTTC; CDR3aa: CASSPPGVAGVEQFF
j_gene: TRBJ2-3; v_gene: TRBV20-1; abundance: NA; d_gene: TRBD2; CDR3nt: TGCAGTGCTAGTTTGGCTAGCGGGGGGGCCCCAGATACGCAGTATTTT; CDR3aa: CSASLASGGAPDTQYF
j_gene: TRBJ2-3; v_gene: TRBV7-8; abundance: NA; d_gene: TRBD1; CDR3nt: TGTGCCAGCAGCTTAGTGGGACAGAGCACAGATACGCAGTATTTT; CDR3aa: CASSLVGQSTDTQYF
j_gene: TRBJ2-1; v_gene: TRBV6-6; abundance: once; d_gene: NA; CDR3nt: TGTGCGTACCCAACGGACTACAATGAGCAGTTCTTC; CDR3aa: CAYPTDYNEQFF
j_gene: TRBJ2-7; v_gene: TRBV5-1; abundance: NA; d_gene: TRBD1; CDR3nt: TGCGCCAGCAGCTTGGGACAGGGGGTAACCTACGAGCAGTACTTC; CDR3aa: CASSLGQGVTYEQYF
j_gene: TRBJ1-1; v_gene: TRBV19; abundance: NA; d_gene: NA; CDR3nt: TGTGCCAGTAGGGACCGGCCGGACACTGAAGCTTTCTTT; CDR3aa: CASRDRPDTEAFF
j_gene: TRBJ2-1; v_gene: TRBV5-1; abundance: NA; d_gene: NA; CDR3nt: TGCGCCACCCGACTACTCACCGTCCACAATGAGCAGTTCTTC; CDR3aa: CATRLLTVHNEQFF
j_gene: TRBJ2-3; v_gene: TRBV7-2; abundance: NA; d_gene: TRBD2; CDR3nt: TGTGCCACCGCGGGGGGGTTCACAGATACGCAGTATTTT; CDR3aa: CATAGGFTDTQYF
j_gene: TRBJ1-1; v_gene: TRBV28; abundance: NA; d_gene: TRBD1; CDR3nt: TGTGCCAGCAGACGACAGGGGAGGACAACTGAAGCTTTCTTT; CDR3aa: CASRRQGRTTEAFF
j_gene: TRBJ2-7; v_gene: TRBV20-1; abundance: NA; d_gene: NA; CDR3nt: TGCAGTGCACAGTCGGTCTACGAGCAGTACTTC; CDR3aa: CSAQSVYEQYF
j_gene: TRBJ1-5; v_gene: TRBV6-5; abundance: NA; d_gene: NA; CDR3nt: TGTGCCAGCAGTTACAGCCTCCATCAGCCCCAGCATTTT; CDR3aa: CASSYSLHQPQHF
j_gene: TRBJ1-1; v_gene: TRBV4-2; abundance: NA; d_gene: NA; CDR3nt: TGTGCCAGCAGCCAAGGAGGGGGGGTGGCTGAAGCTTTCTTT; CDR3aa: CASSQGGGVAEAFF
j_gene: TRBJ2-2; v_gene: TRBV6-5; abundance: NA; d_gene: NA; CDR3nt: TGTGCCAGCAGTTCCCTCGTCCTACTTGACACCGGGGAGCTGTTTTTT; CDR3aa: CASSSLVLLDTGELFF
j_gene: TRBJ2-1; v_gene: TRBV7-9; abundance: NA; d_gene: NA; CDR3nt: TGTGCCAGCAGCTTCCGGTACAATGAGCAGTTCTTC; CDR3aa: CASSFRYNEQFF
j_gene: TRBJ2-1; v_gene: TRBV5-4; abundance: NA; d_gene: NA; CDR3nt: TGTGCCAGCAGCTTGGCCCTGGACAGCTACAATGAGCAGTTCTTC; CDR3aa: CASSLALDSYNEQFF
j_gene: TRBJ1-4; v_gene: TRBV28; abundance: NA; d_gene: NA; CDR3nt: TGTGCCAGCAGTTTAGGCGGGAATGAAAAACTGTTTTTT; CDR3aa: CASSLGGNEKLFF
j_gene: TRBJ2-2; v_gene: TRBV21-1; abundance: NA; d_gene: NA; CDR3nt: TGTGCCAGCAGCAATCAGCCCGGCGGGGAGCTGTTTTTT; CDR3aa: CASSNQPGGELFF
j_gene: TRBJ1-4; v_gene: TRBV10-2; abundance: NA; d_gene: NA; CDR3nt: TGCGCCAGCACAACGGGAGCAACTAATGAAAAACTGTTTTTT; CDR3aa: CASTTGATNEKLFF
j_gene: TRBJ2-1; v_gene: TRBV19; abundance: NA; d_gene: TRBD1; CDR3nt: TGTGCCAGTAGTATGCCGGGACAGGGGGCCGATGAGCAGTTCTTC; CDR3aa: CASSMPGQGADEQFF
j_gene: TRBJ1-2; v_gene: TRBV3-1/TRBV3-2; abundance: once; d_gene: TRBD1; CDR3nt: TGTGCCAGCAGCCACAACAGGGGACCTAACTATGGCTACACCTTC; CDR3aa: CASSHNRGPNYGYTF
j_gene: TRBJ1-1; v_gene: TRBV18; abundance: NA; d_gene: NA; CDR3nt: TGTGCCAGCTCACCCCAAGGGGAGGGGACTGAAGCTTTCTTT; CDR3aa: CASSPQGEGTEAFF
j_gene: TRBJ2-2; v_gene: TRBV2; abundance: NA; d_gene: NA; CDR3nt: TGTGCCAGCAGTGAAGGATGGACCGGGGAGCTGTTTTTT; CDR3aa: CASSEGWTGELFF
j_gene: TRBJ2-1; v_gene: TRBV5-1; abundance: NA; d_gene: TRBD2; CDR3nt: TGCGCCAGCAGCTTTACTAGCGGGGGTGGCAGTGAGCAGTTCTTC; CDR3aa: CASSFTSGGGSEQFF
j_gene: TRBJ1-5; v_gene: TRBV12-3/TRBV12-4; abundance: NA; d_gene: NA; CDR3nt: TGTGCCAGCAGAGGGGTCAGCAATCAGCCCCAGCATTTT; CDR3aa: CASRGVSNQPQHF
j_gene: TRBJ1-2; v_gene: TRBV27; abundance: NA; d_gene: NA; CDR3nt: TGTGCCAGCAGTTTATTCGCGGGGAACTATGGCTACACCTTC; CDR3aa: CASSLFAGNYGYTF
j_gene: TRBJ1-1; v_gene: TRBV27; abundance: NA; d_gene: TRBD1; CDR3nt: TGTGCCAGCAGTTTAAGACAGGGGTTCACTGAAGCTTTCTTT; CDR3aa: CASSLRQGFTEAFF
j_gene: TRBJ1-6; v_gene: TRBV12-3/TRBV12-4; abundance: NA; d_gene: NA; CDR3nt: TGTGCCAGCAGTTTAATCTTTTCACCCCTCCACTTT; CDR3aa: CASSLIFSPLHF
j_gene: TRBJ1-4; v_gene: TRBV6-5; abundance: NA; d_gene: NA; CDR3nt: TGTGCCAGCAGCGACGGGGGATATGAAAAACTGTTTTTT; CDR3aa: CASSDGGYEKLFF
j_gene: TRBJ1-2; v_gene: TRBV16; abundance: NA; d_gene: NA; CDR3nt: TGTGCCAGCAGCCATGAGACAGATGACTATGGCTACACCTTC; CDR3aa: CASSHETDDYGYTF
j_gene: TRBJ2-1; v_gene: TRBV6-5; abundance: NA; d_gene: TRBD1; CDR3nt: TGTGCCAGCAGGGCAGGGGGCGATGAGCAGTTCTTC; CDR3aa: CASRAGGDEQFF
j_gene: TRBJ2-7; v_gene: TRBV2; abundance: NA; d_gene: TRBD1; CDR3nt: TGTGCCAGCAGGGCCGGGACAGGGGCCTACGAGCAGTACTTC; CDR3aa: CASRAGTGAYEQYF
j_gene: TRBJ2-7; v_gene: TRBV5-5; abundance: NA; d_gene: TRBD2; CDR3nt: TGTGCCAGCAGCTCCGGACTAGCGGAGTACGAGCAGTACTTC; CDR3aa: CASSSGLAEYEQYF
j_gene: TRBJ2-1; v_gene: TRBV19; abundance: NA; d_gene: TRBD1; CDR3nt: TGTGCCAGTAGAGGAGGACAGGTATACAATGAGCAGTTCTTC; CDR3aa: CASRGGQVYNEQFF
j_gene: TRBJ2-1; v_gene: TRBV2; abundance: NA; d_gene: NA; CDR3nt: TGTGCCAGCAGTGAAGCAAGGGCAGGGTCGTACAATGAGCAGTTCTTC; CDR3aa: CASSEARAGSYNEQFF